These T cell receptor beta chains were read from a single sample in a study of blood T cell repertoires in COVID-19. Method: immunoSEQ multiplex PCR; TCRdb's copy keeps in-frame clones and lacks some. The table shows a few hundred thousand clones, with around 83% occurring only once. The specimen was PBMCs or T cells enriched from blood (not recorded which). Receptor source: a woman in her 50s who had been exposed to COVID-19. Each CDR3 is given with its conserved first and last residue. Fields, in order: J gene, D gene, V gene, clone size, CDR3 protein, CDR3 DNA. A D gene is named only where the DNA matches it firmly. Not all rows give a size; the values are once, few, many and, for expanded clones, a class.

TRBJ1-1 | TRBD1 | TRBV10-2 | . | CAIQQGGVTEAFF | TGCGCCATTCAACAGGGGGGCGTCACTGAAGCTTTCTTT
TRBJ1-2 | . | TRBV5-1 | once | CASTGGGSYGYTF | TGCGCCAGTACCGGCGGGGGGTCCTATGGCTACACCTTC
TRBJ2-3 | . | TRBV24-1 | . | CATGVGGASTDTQYF | TGTGCCACCGGGGTTGGGGGGGCTAGCACAGATACGCAGTATTTT
TRBJ1-3 | TRBD1 | TRBV30 | . | CAWSKRTGVRNTIYF | TGTGCCTGGAGTAAAAGGACAGGGGTCAGAAACACCATATATTTT
TRBJ1-4 | TRBD1 | TRBV7-2 | . | CASSSIGQGKDRLDEKLFF | TGTGCCAGCAGCTCCATCGGACAGGGAAAAGATCGGTTGGATGAAAAACTGTTTTTT
TRBJ2-2 | TRBD2 | TRBV5-4 | . | CASSLGTSGVPGELFF | TGTGCCAGCAGCTTGGGGACTAGCGGGGTCCCCGGGGAGCTGTTTTTT
TRBJ2-7 | TRBD2 | TRBV12-3/TRBV12-4 | . | CASSFGGGDEQYF | TGTGCCAGCAGTTTTGGGGGAGGGGATGAGCAGTACTTC
TRBJ2-7 | TRBD2 | TRBV5-4 | . | CATTTSGGSYEQYF | TGTGCCACCACTACTAGCGGGGGCTCCTACGAGCAGTACTTC
TRBJ2-7 | . | TRBV29-1 | . | CSVGILGSEQYF | TGCAGCGTTGGGATCCTGGGGAGCGAGCAGTACTTC
TRBJ1-2 | . | TRBV7-2 | . | CASSFQGGEIYGYTF | TGTGCCAGCAGCTTTCAGGGTGGGGAAATCTATGGCTACACCTTC